These 16 T cell receptor beta chains were all obtained from the same sample, sequenced in a study of blood T cell repertoires in COVID-19. Profiling relied on immunoSEQ multiplex PCR, and the TCRdb table lists in-frame clones only, not all of them. This table holds tens of thousands of clones, approximately 90% found once. Sequenced: peripheral blood. All receptors come from a woman aged 55-69 years with COVID-19, enrolled during active disease.

The chain is built from TRBV4-3 and TRBJ1-6; D uncertain. Germline loops: CDR1 LGHNA, CDR2 YSLEER. Trimming took 0 bases from V and 6 from J, leaving 12 bases between them. CDR3 size: 16 residues. The DNA for the CDR3 is TGCGCCAGCAGCCAAGACGGGGTGGTCGTTAATTCACCCCTCCACTTT. As protein: CASSQDGVVVNSPLHF.

The chain has TRBV5-1 and TRBJ1-2; D uncertain. The ends were cut back, 0 bases at V and 3 bases at J, with 9 bases in the middle. In germline, CDR1 is SGHRS, CDR2 YFSETQ. CDR3 length equals 14 residues. CDR3 sequence reads: CASSLAVRDYGYTF. CDR3 nucleotides: TGCGCCAGCAGCTTGGCGGTGAGGGACTATGGCTACACCTTC. The full variable domain, completed using reference TRBV5-1 and TRBJ1-2, is KAGVTQTPRYLIKTRGQQVTLSCSPISGHRSVSWYQQTPGQGLQFLFEYFSETQRNKGNFPGRFSGRQFSNSRSEMNVSTLELGDSALYLCASSLAVRDYGYTFGSGTRLTVV.

This rearrangement joins TRBV3-1 (or the pseudogene TRBV3-2) to TRBJ2-5, with 14 bases that match TRBD2. The CDR3 is 19 amino acids. With 1 base clipped from V and 5 bases from J, the junction kept 12 bases outside the gene matches. CDR1 LGHDT and CDR2 YNNKEL come from the germline V gene (reference sequence). CDR3: CASSQGTSGGRFGVETQYF. The CDR3 DNA is TGTGCCAGCAGCCAAGGGACTAGCGGGGGGCGATTTGGTGTCGAGACCCAGTACTTC.

This chain connects TRBV6-5 to TRBJ2-4; 11 bases align to TRBD2. Trimming removed 5 bases from V and 8 bases from J; junction bases left unmatched: 8. Germline CDR1 MNHEY, CDR2 SVGAGI. The length of the CDR3 is 15 residues. The CDR3, as DNA: TGTGCCAGCAGTCCGAAAGTACTAGCGGGGGACATTCAGTACTTC. This encodes CASSPKVLAGDIQYF.

The rearrangement joins TRBV2 to TRBJ2-1, with D hard to call. Germline values: CDR1 SNHLY, CDR2 FYNNEI. The V end lost 8 bases, the J end lost 7 bases, and 12 bases lay between the germline ends. The length of the CDR3 is 12 residues. CDR3 protein: CASGPLLNEQFF. The CDR3 coding sequence is TGTGCCAGCGGGCCTTTACTTAATGAGCAGTTCTTC.

This clone was counted a few times. The V and J genes are TRBV18 and TRBJ2-7; D is unresolved. Trimming removed 3 bases at V and 4 bases at J, with 13 bases between. This CDR3 region has 14 residues. CDR1 is KGHSH, CDR2 LQKENI, per germline. The CDR3 DNA reads TGTGCCAGCTCACCGGATGGAGTAAGGTACGAGCAGTACTTC. Its protein product is CASSPDGVRYEQYF.

This rearrangement joins TRBV7-6 to TRBJ1-6, with TRBD1 as a possible D gene (5 bases). V was pared by 1 base and J by 10 bases, with 14 bases between. There are 15 residues in the CDR3. Germline assignment: CDR1 SGHVS and CDR2 FNYEAQ. CDR3 in amino acids: CASSLGGGLVSPLHF. CDR3 in DNA: TGTGCCAGCAGCTTAGGGGGGGGTTTAGTCTCACCCCTCCACTTT.

This chain joins TRBV11-2 and TRBJ2-7; 12 nucleotides align to TRBD2. Germline values: CDR1 SGHAT, CDR2 FQNNGV. The CDR3 contains 14 residues. Germline trimming cut 6 bases from V and 4 bases from J; bases unmatched to any gene: 4. CDR3 sequence: CASRRTSGIYEQYF. The CDR3 DNA reads TGTGCCAGCAGGCGGACTAGCGGGATATACGAGCAGTACTTC.

V is TRBV18 and J is TRBJ1-6, with no clear D. The CDR3 length is 15 residues. In germline, CDR1 is KGHSH, CDR2 LQKENI. Trimming stripped 1 base from V and 5 bases from J, with 9 bases between. The chain's CDR3 is CASSPRMADNSPLHF. The DNA of the CDR3 is TGTGCCAGCTCACCACGTATGGCGGATAATTCACCCCTCCACTTT. Looking up the rest from reference TRBV18 and TRBJ1-6 gives the full variable domain: NAGVMQNPRHLVRRRGQEARLRCSPMKGHSHVYWYRQLPEEGLKFMVYLQKENIIDESGMPKERFSAEFPKEGPSILRIQQVVRGDSAAYFCASSPRMADNSPLHFGNGTRLTVT.

This chain uses TRBV28 with TRBJ1-2; 9 nucleotides align to TRBD1. This CDR3 region has 15 residues. V was pared by 2 bases and J by 7 bases, with 8 bases of the junction left unmatched. Germline V gene data show CDR1 as MDHEN and CDR2 as SYDVKM. Here the CDR3 reads CASSLRRQGVGGYTF. CDR3 nucleotides: TGTGCCAGCAGTTTACGCCGACAGGGGGTGGGTGGCTACACCTTC.

The gene calls are TRBV7-9 and TRBJ2-7, with TRBD1 matching 11 bases. CDR3 length: 14 residues. Germline assignment: CDR1 SEHNR and CDR2 FQNEAQ (reference sequence). The V and J ends lost 3 bases and 5 bases, in that order; junction bases with no gene match: 3. The chain's CDR3 is CASSLDRGHDEQYF. CDR3 nucleotide sequence: TGTGCCAGCAGCTTGGACAGGGGGCATGACGAGCAGTACTTC.

This clone showed up just once. The J gene is TRBJ1-2, the V gene TRBV6-1; TRBD1 aligns across 7 bases. The CDR3 sequence is 14 residues long. Germline CDR1 MNHNS, CDR2 SASEGT. Trimming took 3 bases from V and 2 from J; bases not matched to a gene: 3. For the CDR3, the DNA is TGTGCCAGCAGTGATAGACAGGGAAACTATGGCTACACCTTC. This sequence encodes CASSDRQGNYGYTF.

This rearrangement joins TRBV29-1 to TRBJ2-5; D call uncertain. Trimming left V 6 bases short and J 5 bases short, with 13 bases between. The CDR3 has 12 amino acids. Germline CDR1 and CDR2: SQVTM and ANQGSEA. The CDR3 sequence: CSVGLVSETQYF. The CDR3 DNA follows: TGCAGCGTGGGTTTGGTTAGCGAGACCCAGTACTTC.

This chain links TRBV5-5 with TRBJ2-5, with TRBD2 matching over 12 bases. The V gene's germline CDR1 is SGHKS and CDR2 YYEKEE (reference sequence). This CDR3 is 18 amino acids long. The J segment lost 4 bases and the V segment lost 0 bases, leaving 10 bases of the junction unmatched. CDR3 nucleotides: TGTGCCAGCAGCTTGGGCACCACCGGGACTAGCGGGTCAGAGACCCAGTACTTC. It is translated as CASSLGTTGTSGSETQYF.

The chain combines TRBV7-2 with TRBJ1-2, with 7 bases lining up with TRBD1. With 4 bases clipped from V and 2 bases from J, the junction kept 4 bases outside the gene matches. The germline V gene encodes CDR1 SGHTA and CDR2 FQGNSA. The CDR3 contains 14 residues. For the CDR3, the DNA is TGTGCCAGCAGCTGGGGGACAGAAAACTATGGCTACACCTTC. This gives the protein CASSWGTENYGYTF.

The chain combines TRBV28 with TRBJ1-4, with D perhaps matching TRBD1 (6 bases). The CDR3 totals 13 residues. The V end was cut by 10 bases, the J end by 10 bases, with 19 bases between. Germline lookup yields CDR1 MDHEN and CDR2 SYDVKM. DNA for the CDR3: TGTGCCATCGGAAAACAGGGTTATGGAAAACTGTTTTTT. It specifies CAIGKQGYGKLFF.